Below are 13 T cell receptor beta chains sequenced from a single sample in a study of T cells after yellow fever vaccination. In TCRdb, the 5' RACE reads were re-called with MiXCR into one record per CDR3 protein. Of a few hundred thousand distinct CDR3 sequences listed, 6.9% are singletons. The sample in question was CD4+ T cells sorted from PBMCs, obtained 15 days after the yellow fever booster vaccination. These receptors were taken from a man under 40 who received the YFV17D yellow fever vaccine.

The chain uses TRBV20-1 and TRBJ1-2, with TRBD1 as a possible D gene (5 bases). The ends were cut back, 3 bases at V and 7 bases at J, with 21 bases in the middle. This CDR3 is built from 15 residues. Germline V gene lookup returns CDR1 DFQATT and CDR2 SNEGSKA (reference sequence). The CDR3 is CSASQRGQTYFGYTF. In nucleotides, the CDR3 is TGCAGTGCTAGCCAGAGGGGCCAAACCTATTTTGGCTACACCTTC.

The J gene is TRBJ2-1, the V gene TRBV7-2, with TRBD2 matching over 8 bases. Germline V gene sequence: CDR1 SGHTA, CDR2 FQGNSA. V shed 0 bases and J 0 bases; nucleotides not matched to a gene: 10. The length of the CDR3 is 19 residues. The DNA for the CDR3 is TGTGCCAGCAGCTTAGCGGGGGTAAGAGCGGGAGTCTCCTACAATGAGCAGTTCTTC. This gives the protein CASSLAGVRAGVSYNEQFF.

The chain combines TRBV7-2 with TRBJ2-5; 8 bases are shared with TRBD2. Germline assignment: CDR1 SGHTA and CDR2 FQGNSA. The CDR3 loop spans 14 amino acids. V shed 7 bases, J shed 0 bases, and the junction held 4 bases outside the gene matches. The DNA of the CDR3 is TGTGCCAGCACCGGGCGGGAGGACCAAGAGACCCAGTACTTC. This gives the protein CASTGREDQETQYF.

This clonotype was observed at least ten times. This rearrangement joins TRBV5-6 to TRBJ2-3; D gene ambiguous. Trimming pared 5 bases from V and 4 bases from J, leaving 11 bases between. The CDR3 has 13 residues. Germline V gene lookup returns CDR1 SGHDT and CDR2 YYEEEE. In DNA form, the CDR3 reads TGTGCCAGCAGGTGGGGTGGTGCAGATACGCAGTATTTT. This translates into CASRWGGADTQYF.

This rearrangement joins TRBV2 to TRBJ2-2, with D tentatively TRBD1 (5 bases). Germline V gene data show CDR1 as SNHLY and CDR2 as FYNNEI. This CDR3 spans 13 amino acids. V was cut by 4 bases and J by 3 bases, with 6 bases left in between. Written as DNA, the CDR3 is TGTGCCAGCAGTGGACAGTACACCGGGGAGCTGTTTTTT. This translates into CASSGQYTGELFF. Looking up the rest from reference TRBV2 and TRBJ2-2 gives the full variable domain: EPEVTQTPSHQVTQMGQEVILRCVPISNHLYFYWYRQILGQKVEFLVSFYNNEISEKSEIFDDQFSVERPDGSNFTLKIRSTKLEDSAMYFCASSGQYTGELFFGEGSRLTVL.

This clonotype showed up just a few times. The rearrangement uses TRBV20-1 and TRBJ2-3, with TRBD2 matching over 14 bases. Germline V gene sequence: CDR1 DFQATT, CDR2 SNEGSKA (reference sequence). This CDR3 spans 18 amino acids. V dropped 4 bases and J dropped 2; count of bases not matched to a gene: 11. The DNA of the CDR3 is TGCAGTGCTAAGGGACTAGCGGGAGTTACGACATTCACAGATACGCAGTATTTT. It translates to CSAKGLAGVTTFTDTQYF.

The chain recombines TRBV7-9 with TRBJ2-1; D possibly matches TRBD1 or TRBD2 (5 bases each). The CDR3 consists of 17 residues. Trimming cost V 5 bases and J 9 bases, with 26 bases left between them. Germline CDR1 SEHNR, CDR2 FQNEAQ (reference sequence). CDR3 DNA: TGTGCCAGCAGCCGCCAACTACTAGGACAATTACAACCTGAGCAGTTCTTC. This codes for CASSRQLLGQLQPEQFF.

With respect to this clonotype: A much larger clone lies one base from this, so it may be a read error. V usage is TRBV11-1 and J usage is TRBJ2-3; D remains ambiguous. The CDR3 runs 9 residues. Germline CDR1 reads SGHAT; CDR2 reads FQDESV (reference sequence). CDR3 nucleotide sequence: TGTACCAGCAGCGCCTCGCAGTATTTT. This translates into CTSSASQYF.

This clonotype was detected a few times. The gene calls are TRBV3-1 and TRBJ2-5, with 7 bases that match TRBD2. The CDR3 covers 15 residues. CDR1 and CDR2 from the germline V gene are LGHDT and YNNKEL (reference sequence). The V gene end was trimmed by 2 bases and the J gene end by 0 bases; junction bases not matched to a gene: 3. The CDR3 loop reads CASSQQGLNQETQYF. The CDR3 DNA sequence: TGTGCCAGCAGCCAACAGGGACTAAACCAAGAGACCCAGTACTTC.

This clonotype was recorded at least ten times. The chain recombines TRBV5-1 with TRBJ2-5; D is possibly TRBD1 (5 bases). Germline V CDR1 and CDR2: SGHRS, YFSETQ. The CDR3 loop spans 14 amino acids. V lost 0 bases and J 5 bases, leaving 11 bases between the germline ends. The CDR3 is CASSLANRRETQYF. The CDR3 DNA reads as TGCGCCAGCAGCTTGGCCAACAGGCGGGAGACCCAGTACTTC.

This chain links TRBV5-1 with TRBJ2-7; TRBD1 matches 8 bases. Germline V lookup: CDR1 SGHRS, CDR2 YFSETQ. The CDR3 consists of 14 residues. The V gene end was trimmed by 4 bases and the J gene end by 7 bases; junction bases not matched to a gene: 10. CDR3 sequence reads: CASSTGQGANEQYF. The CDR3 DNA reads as TGCGCCAGCAGCACCGGCCAGGGGGCAAATGAGCAGTACTTC.

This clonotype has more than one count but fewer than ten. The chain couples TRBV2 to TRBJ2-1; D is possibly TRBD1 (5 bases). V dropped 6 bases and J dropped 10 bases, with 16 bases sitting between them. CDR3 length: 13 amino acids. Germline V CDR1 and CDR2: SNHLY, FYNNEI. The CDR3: CASRRARVGEQFF. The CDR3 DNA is TGTGCCAGCAGGCGCGCCAGGGTCGGGGAGCAGTTCTTC.

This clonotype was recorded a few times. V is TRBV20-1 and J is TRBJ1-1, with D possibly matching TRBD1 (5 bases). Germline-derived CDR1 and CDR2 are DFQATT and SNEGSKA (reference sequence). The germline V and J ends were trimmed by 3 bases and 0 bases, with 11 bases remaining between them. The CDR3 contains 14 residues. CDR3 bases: TGCAGTGCTAGGAAAGGGGCGATGAACACTGAAGCTTTCTTT. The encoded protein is CSARKGAMNTEAFF.